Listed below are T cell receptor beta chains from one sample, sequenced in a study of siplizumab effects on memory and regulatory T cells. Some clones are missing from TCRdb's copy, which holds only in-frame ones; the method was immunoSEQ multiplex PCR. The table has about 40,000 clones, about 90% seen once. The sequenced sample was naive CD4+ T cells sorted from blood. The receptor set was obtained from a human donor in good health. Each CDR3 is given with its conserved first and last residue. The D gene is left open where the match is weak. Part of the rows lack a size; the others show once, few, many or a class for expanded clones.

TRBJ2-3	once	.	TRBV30	TGTGCCTGGAGTGTTGAGGGGACAGATACGCAGTATTTT	CAWSVEGTDTQYF
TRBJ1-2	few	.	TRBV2	TGTGCCAGCAGTGAACAGGCGCTGGGAGGCTACACCTTC	CASSEQALGGYTF
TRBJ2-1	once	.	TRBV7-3	TGTGCCAGCAGCTCCCCGGGGACTCGCGAGCAGTTCTTC	CASSSPGTREQFF
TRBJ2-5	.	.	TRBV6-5	TGTGCCAGCAGCAACGGTGCTCGCTGGGAGACCCAGTACTTC	CASSNGARWETQYF
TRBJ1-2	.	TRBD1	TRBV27	TGTGCCAGCAGTTTAGAGACAGGGTATGGCTACACCTTC	CASSLETGYGYTF
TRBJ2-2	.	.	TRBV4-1	TGCGCCAGCAGCCATTTTTGGGGGGCGGGTACCGGGGAGCTGTTTTTT	CASSHFWGAGTGELFF
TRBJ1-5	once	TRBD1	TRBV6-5	TGTGCCAGCAGTTCCTCCCGGGACAGGGGGCGTCAGCCCCAGCATTTT	CASSSSRDRGRQPQHF
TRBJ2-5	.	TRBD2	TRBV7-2	TGTGCCAGCAGCTTACGTGGTAGCGGGGGGGCCGAGACCCAGTACTTC	CASSLRGSGGAETQYF
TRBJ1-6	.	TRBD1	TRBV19	TGTGCCAGTAGCGACAGGGGGCCTTCACCCCTCCACTTT	CASSDRGPSPLHF
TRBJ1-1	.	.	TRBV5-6	TGTGCCAGCAGGGTAAAGACGGCGAACACTGAAGCTTTCTTT	CASRVKTANTEAFF
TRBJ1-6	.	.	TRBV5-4	TGTGCCAGCAGCTTGGGGACAGCTTCACCCCTCCACTTT	CASSLGTASPLHF
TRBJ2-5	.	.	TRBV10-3	TGTGCCATCAGCCGTAAACAGGGTGGGGAGACCCAGTACTTC	CAISRKQGGETQYF
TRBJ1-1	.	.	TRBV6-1	TGTGCCAGCAGTGAAATGGGGATTCGGGTAGCTTTCTTT	CASSEMGIRVAFF
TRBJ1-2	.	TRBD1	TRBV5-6	TGTGCCAGCAGCTTAGGGACAGGGGGCGAGAGGTGGTATGGCTACACCTTC	CASSLGTGGERWYGYTF
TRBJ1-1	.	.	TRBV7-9	TGTGCCAGCAGCTTAGGGGGTTCGGTCACTGAAGCTTTCTTT	CASSLGGSVTEAFF
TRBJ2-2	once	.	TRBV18	TGTGCCAGCTCACGGTACTTGCCCCGGGAGCTGTTTTTT	CASSRYLPRELFF
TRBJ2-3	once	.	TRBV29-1	TGCAGCGTCGCCTTTGGGGATACGCAGTATTTT	CSVAFGDTQYF
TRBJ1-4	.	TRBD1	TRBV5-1	TGCGCCAGCAGCTTGGAGGCAGGGGGATCAACTAATGAAAAACTGTTTTTT	CASSLEAGGSTNEKLFF
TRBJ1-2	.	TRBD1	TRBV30	TGTGCCTGGTACAGGGGGTGGAGTAACTATGGCTACACCTTC	CAWYRGWSNYGYTF
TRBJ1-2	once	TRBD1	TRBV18	TGTGCCAGCTCCCCGACAGGGGGTCTCTATGGCTACACCTTC	CASSPTGGLYGYTF
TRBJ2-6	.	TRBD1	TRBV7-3	TGTGCCAGCAGCTTAATCTCCGGGACAGGCCTCTCTGGGGCCAACGTCCTGACTTTC	CASSLISGTGLSGANVLTF
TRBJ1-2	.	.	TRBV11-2	TGTGCCAGCAGCCCGTTGGGAGACTATGGCTACACCTTC	CASSPLGDYGYTF
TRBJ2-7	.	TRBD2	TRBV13	TGTGCCAGCAGCCCCCCGGGACTAGCAGCCTACGAGCAGTACTTC	CASSPPGLAAYEQYF
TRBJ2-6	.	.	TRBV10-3	TGTGCCATCAGTGGGATCTCTGGGGCCAACGTCCTGACTTTC	CAISGISGANVLTF
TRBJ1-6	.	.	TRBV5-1	TGCGCCAGCAGCTTGGCAGGGAGGTCACCCCTCCACTTT	CASSLAGRSPLHF
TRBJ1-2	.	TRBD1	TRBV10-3	TGTGCCATCAGTGCGAGGGGGCAGGACTACACCTTC	CAISARGQDYTF
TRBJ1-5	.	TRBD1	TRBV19	TGTGCCAGTAGTACACGGGACAGGTATCAGCCCCAGCATTTT	CASSTRDRYQPQHF
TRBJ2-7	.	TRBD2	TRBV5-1	TGCGCCAGCAGCCCCCGGGGGGGTCCCTACGAGCAGTACTTC	CASSPRGGPYEQYF
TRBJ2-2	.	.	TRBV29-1	TGCAGCGTTGTAGCCGGAACGCTTTCCGGGGAGCTGTTTTTT	CSVVAGTLSGELFF
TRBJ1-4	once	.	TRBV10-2	TGCGCCAGCAGTGAGCCCTCACCAGGGAAAAGGGCTAATGAAAAACTGTTTTTT	CASSEPSPGKRANEKLFF
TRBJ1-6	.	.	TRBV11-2	TGTGCCAGCAGCTCCACGGGACGATATAATTCACCCCTCCACTTT	CASSSTGRYNSPLHF
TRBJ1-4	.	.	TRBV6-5	TGTGCCAGCAGTTACTTTCGGACAGAGGGGAGAAAACTGTTTTTT	CASSYFRTEGRKLFF
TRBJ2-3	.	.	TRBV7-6	TGTGCCAGCAGCACTACGGGGAGGGGGCTAGGCACAGATACGCAGTATTTT	CASSTTGRGLGTDTQYF
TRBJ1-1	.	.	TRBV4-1	TGCGCCAGCAGCCAAGTCATGCGTCGCAGGGAGAACACTGAAGCTTTCTTT	CASSQVMRRRENTEAFF
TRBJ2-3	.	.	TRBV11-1	TGTGCCAGCAGCTTGATGTCGGGCAGAGGCACAGATACGCAGTATTTT	CASSLMSGRGTDTQYF
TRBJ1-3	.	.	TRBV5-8	TGTGCCAGCTCTTCCCCGGGTGCAAGGAACACCATATATTTT	CASSSPGARNTIYF
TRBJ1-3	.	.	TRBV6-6	TGTGCCAGCAGTTCTAATGGGGCTGGAAACACCATATATTTT	CASSSNGAGNTIYF
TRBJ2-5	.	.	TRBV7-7	TGTGCCAGCAGCTCGGGACCCATTGTCCTTGAGACCCAGTACTTC	CASSSGPIVLETQYF
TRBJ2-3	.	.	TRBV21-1	TGTGCCAGCAGCAAAGGAGTGGACAGGGAACGCACAGATACGCAGTATTTT	CASSKGVDRERTDTQYF
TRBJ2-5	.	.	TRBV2	TGTGCCAGCAGCACACCCCCGGGGACCCAGTACTTC	CASSTPPGTQYF
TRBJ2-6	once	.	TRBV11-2	TGTGCCAGCACAGGACCTGGGGGAGGTTACTCTGGGGCCAACGTCCTGACTTTC	CASTGPGGGYSGANVLTF
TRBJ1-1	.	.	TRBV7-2	TGTGCCAGCAGCTTAGTGAAGATTGGGACCGAAGCTTTCTTT	CASSLVKIGTEAFF
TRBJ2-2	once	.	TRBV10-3	TGTGCCATCAGCCCCTCTGGGGGGAACACCGGGGAGCTGTTTTTT	CAISPSGGNTGELFF
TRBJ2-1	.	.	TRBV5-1	TGCGCCAGCAGCCTCCCGCAGGGAAATGAGCAGTTCTTC	CASSLPQGNEQFF
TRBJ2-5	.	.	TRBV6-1	TGTGCCAGCACGGTACAGTACCAAGAGACCCAGTACTTC	CASTVQYQETQYF
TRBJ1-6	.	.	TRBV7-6	TGTGCCAGCAGCTTAAATAACCAGGGGCAGTCACCCCTCCACTTT	CASSLNNQGQSPLHF
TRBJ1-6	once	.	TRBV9	TGTGCCAGCAGCGTAGGGTGGGGGGCTAAGAATTCACCCCTCCACTTT	CASSVGWGAKNSPLHF